The rows below give T cell receptor beta chains drawn from one sample of a study of blood T cells in healthy people across ages. TCRdb re-analysed the 5' RACE reads in MiXCR, keeping a single row per CDR3 protein. The sample consists of hundreds of thousands of distinct CDR3 sequences, 45% to 50% of them appearing once. The sequenced sample consisted of blood. These receptors all come from a woman aged 55-70 years in good health. CDR3s include the opening cysteine and the closing phenylalanine or tryptophan. D genes are given only for firm matches. Clone size, where shown, is once, few, many, or a class for clones that have expanded.

j_call | clone_size | d_call | v_call | cdr3_nt | cdr3_aa
TRBJ1-1 | . | TRBD1 | TRBV2 | TGTGCCAGCAGGCCCGGGACAGGGGGCTCAAACACTGAAGCTTTCTTT | CASRPGTGGSNTEAFF
TRBJ2-1 | once | TRBD2 | TRBV29-1 | TGCAGCGTTGATAGCGGTCCCGGGGGGGGAGATGAGCAGTTCTTC | CSVDSGPGGGDEQFF
TRBJ2-1 | many | . | TRBV14 | TGTGCCAGCAGCCAAAAGGCCTCCTACAATGAGCAGTTCTTC | CASSQKASYNEQFF
TRBJ2-7 | . | TRBD1 | TRBV12-3/TRBV12-4 | TGTGCCAGCAGTACCCCGGGACAGACCTACGAGCAGTACTTC | CASSTPGQTYEQYF
TRBJ1-5 | . | . | TRBV10-3 | TGTGCCATCAGTGAGGGGACCGCTAGCAATCAGCCCCAGCATTTT | CAISEGTASNQPQHF
TRBJ2-1 | few | TRBD2 | TRBV7-2 | TGTGCCAGCAGATTTAGCGGGTTGAGCTCCTACAATGAGCAGTTCTTC | CASRFSGLSSYNEQFF
TRBJ2-4 | many | . | TRBV29-1 | TGCAGCGTTGTCATCGTCGGGTCGCAGTACTTC | CSVVIVGSQYF
TRBJ2-4 | . | . | TRBV20-1 | TGCAGTGCCATGGGTGGGATAGCCAAAAACATTCAGTACTTC | CSAMGGIAKNIQYF
TRBJ2-7 | . | TRBD2 | TRBV7-2 | TGTGCCAGCAGCTTAGGGTGGACTAGCGGCCGAAGCTCCTACGAGCAGTACTTC | CASSLGWTSGRSSYEQYF
TRBJ1-1 | few | . | TRBV4-3 | TGCGCCAGCAGCCAAGAGTTGGGGGTCTGGACTGAAGCTTTCTTT | CASSQELGVWTEAFF
TRBJ2-4 | . | . | TRBV27 | TGTGCCAGCACAGGACACGGTAGGGGAAACATTCAGTACTTC | CASTGHGRGNIQYF
TRBJ2-3 | few | . | TRBV4-3 | TGCGCCAGCAGCCAAGAAAGGGTTCCAGATACGCAGTATTTT | CASSQERVPDTQYF
TRBJ2-1 | few | TRBD1 | TRBV6-2/TRBV6-3 | TGTGCCAGCAGGACAGGGGCCCACAATGAGCAGTTCTTC | CASRTGAHNEQFF
TRBJ2-1 | . | TRBD2 | TRBV20-1 | TGCAGTGCTACCGGGACTAACAGCTACAATGAGCAGTTCTTC | CSATGTNSYNEQFF
TRBJ2-5 | . | . | TRBV28 | TGTGCCTCCCAACGGGACACCCTGGAGACCCAGTACTTC | CASQRDTLETQYF
TRBJ2-1 | few | . | TRBV29-1 | TGCAGCGCTGGAGGGGACAGCTCCTACAATGAGCAGTTCTTC | CSAGGDSSYNEQFF
TRBJ1-5 | few | . | TRBV6-2/TRBV6-3 | TGTGCCAGCACCCAGGGTTATCAGCCCCAGCATTTT | CASTQGYQPQHF
TRBJ2-1 | few | TRBD2 | TRBV7-9 | TGTGCCAGCAGGGGGACTAGCGGGACTTACAATGAGCAGTTCTTC | CASRGTSGTYNEQFF
TRBJ1-1 | . | . | TRBV9 | TGTGCCAGCAGCGTCAGGGTTACGACTGAAGCTTTCTTT | CASSVRVTTEAFF
TRBJ2-1 | once | . | TRBV6-2/TRBV6-3 | TGTGCCAGCAGTTACTGGGGGGACCAAGCAGGTGGCGGAACTCCTTACAATGAGCAGTTCTTC | CASSYWGDQAGGGTPYNEQFF
TRBJ1-1 | . | . | TRBV10-3 | TGTACCACCAGGAACACGAACACTGAAGCTTTCTTT | CTTRNTNTEAFF
TRBJ2-1 | . | TRBD2 | TRBV20-1 | TGCAGTGCTAGAGATCAAGGTAGCGGGAGGTCCCGGCAGTTCTTC | CSARDQGSGRSRQFF
TRBJ2-6 | . | . | TRBV25-1 | TGTGCCAGCAGTGACGCACTAGGATCCTCTGGGGCCAACGTCCTGACTTTC | CASSDALGSSGANVLTF
TRBJ1-2 | many | . | TRBV4-1 | TGCGCCAGCAGCCAAGATCCCCGGGGGGCCAGTGGCTACACCTTC | CASSQDPRGASGYTF
TRBJ2-1 | . | TRBD2 | TRBV20-1 | TGCAGTGCTGGAGAGGGGACTACCGAGATAAATGAGCAGTTCTTC | CSAGEGTTEINEQFF
TRBJ2-7 | . | TRBD2 | TRBV7-9 | TGTGCCAGCAGCTTAGTGGCGCTAGCGGGTCAAGAGCAGTACTTC | CASSLVALAGQEQYF
TRBJ2-5 | few | . | TRBV2 | TGTGCCAGCAGTGTAAGCGGACCTCGGGAGACCCAGTACTTC | CASSVSGPRETQYF
TRBJ2-1 | . | . | TRBV6-2/TRBV6-3 | TGTGCCAGCAGTTTAGTAGACCCCGGGGACAATGAGCAGTTCTTC | CASSLVDPGDNEQFF
TRBJ1-5 | many | . | TRBV3-1 | TGTGCCAGCAGCCAAGACATAGGGGCACAGCCCCAGCATTTT | CASSQDIGAQPQHF
TRBJ2-5 | many | . | TRBV7-9 | TGTGCCAGCAGTTTGATTAGGGAGACCCAGTACTTC | CASSLIRETQYF
TRBJ1-2 | few | TRBD1 | TRBV6-6 | TGTGCCAGCAGTTACTACGGACAGGGGGCTGGTGGCTACACCTTC | CASSYYGQGAGGYTF
TRBJ2-3 | . | . | TRBV7-2 | TGTGCCAGCAGCTTCTCGGGGGCAACAGATACGCAGTATTTT | CASSFSGATDTQYF
TRBJ2-7 | . | . | TRBV6-5 | TGTGCCAGCAGTTACGTACAGGGCCCCTACGAGCAGTACTTC | CASSYVQGPYEQYF
TRBJ2-7 | many | TRBD2 | TRBV4-3 | TGCGCCAGCAGCCAATACTACGGGACTAGCGGGTGGATCTCTTCCTACGAGCAGTACTTC | CASSQYYGTSGWISSYEQYF
TRBJ2-5 | . | TRBD1 | TRBV2 | TGTGCCAGCAGTGATGCCAGGGGGCGGGAGACCCAGTACTTC | CASSDARGRETQYF
TRBJ2-5 | few | TRBD2 | TRBV28 | TGTGCCAGCAGTTTGAGCGGGAATGAGCAGTACTTC | CASSLSGNEQYF
TRBJ2-1 | . | TRBD2 | TRBV20-1 | TGCGTCGGGAGGGGTGCCTACAATGAGCAGTTCTTC | CVGRGAYNEQFF
TRBJ1-2 | . | . | TRBV6-2/TRBV6-3 | TGTGCCAGCAGAAGCGCCCCACCACTAGACCACTATGGCTACACCTTC | CASRSAPPLDHYGYTF
TRBJ1-1 | . | TRBD1 | TRBV7-3 | TGTGCCAGCAGCTTAACTGGGACAGCCACTGAAGCTTTCTTT | CASSLTGTATEAFF
TRBJ2-3 | once | TRBD2 | TRBV6-1 | TGTGCCAGCACAGGGACTAGCGGGAGGGATACGCAGTATTTT | CASTGTSGRDTQYF
TRBJ2-6 | . | . | TRBV2 | TGTGCCAGCAGTGAACTGTCTGGGGCCAACGTCCTGACTTTC | CASSELSGANVLTF
TRBJ2-7 | . | . | TRBV5-1 | TGCGCCAGCAGCTTGGGGGGGTTGGGGGCGCAACACGAGCAGTACTTC | CASSLGGLGAQHEQYF
TRBJ2-3 | many | TRBD2 | TRBV18 | TGTGCCAGCTCCGGGACTAGCGGAGATACGCAGTATTTT | CASSGTSGDTQYF
TRBJ1-2 | . | TRBD1 | TRBV7-8 | TGTGCCAGCAGCTTAGGGGGGGACAGCCAGGCTTATGGCTACACCTTC | CASSLGGDSQAYGYTF
TRBJ1-2 | many | . | TRBV7-2 | TGTGCCAGCAGCTTAACGTTTAGCTACACCTTC | CASSLTFSYTF
TRBJ1-1 | . | TRBD1 | TRBV28 | TGTGCCACCACAGGGGGCTTCACTGAAGCTTTCTTT | CATTGGFTEAFF